These 18 T cell receptor beta chains were sequenced from one sample in a study of T cell responses to AZD1222 COVID-19 vaccine. Sequencing used immunoSEQ multiplex PCR; TCRdb keeps in-frame clones, though not all of them. This sample has about 130,000 clones; 89% occur once, and the top ten carry about 6%. Sequenced here: peripheral blood, sampled on day 0 of AZD1222 vaccination. These receptors were taken from an adult in good health.

The count of this clone is one. This chain links TRBV2 with TRBJ2-7, with TRBD1 identical over 7 bases. This CDR3 has 16 amino acids. Germline loops: CDR1 SNHLY, CDR2 FYNNEI. The V gene end was trimmed by 7 bases and the J gene end by 7 bases; junction bases not matched to a gene: 19. CDR3 bases: TGTGCCAGCACAATCACACAGGGGCTATCTACGGGAGAGCAGTACTTC. This translates into CASTITQGLSTGEQYF.

This chain joins TRBV27 and TRBJ1-2, with D tentatively TRBD1 (5 bases). The CDR3 has 15 amino acids. V lost 4 bases and J lost 4, with 16 bases in between. Germline V gene lookup returns CDR1 MNHEY and CDR2 SMNVEV (reference sequence). The CDR3 DNA reads TGTGCCAGCAGTTCCTACCGGGACTCACCCTATGGCTACACCTTC. Translation gives CASSSYRDSPYGYTF.

The chain links TRBV27 to TRBJ1-2; 7 nucleotides agree with TRBD1. The CDR3 is made up of 14 amino acids. J lost 8 bases, V lost 2 bases, and 8 bases had no gene match. The germline CDR1 and CDR2 sequences are MNHEY and SMNVEV (reference sequence). CDR3 protein: CASSLLGQVGGYTF. In nucleotides, the CDR3 is TGTGCCAGCAGTTTACTTGGACAGGTCGGGGGCTACACCTTC.

CDR3 sequence reads: CASSQVSGGNEQFF. The CDR3 DNA reads TGTGCCAGCAGCCAAGTGAGCGGGGGCAATGAGCAGTTCTTC. The rearrangement uses TRBV4-2 and TRBJ2-1; TRBD2 matches 8 bases. This CDR3 region has 14 residues. Unmatched junction bases numbered 2, after V lost 1 base and J lost 6 bases. Germline CDR1 and CDR2: LGHNA and YNFKEQ.

This sequence joins TRBV3-1 (or the pseudogene TRBV3-2) and TRBJ1-2; D unclear. The CDR3 contains 16 residues. Germline-derived CDR1 and CDR2 are LGHDT and YNNKEL (reference sequence). Trimming left V 4 bases short and J 6 bases short, with 21 bases between. CDR3 nucleotide sequence: TGTGCCAGCAGCCCCCTCCTAGGGCGGGAGCAAGATGGCTACACCTTC. Protein: CASSPLLGREQDGYTF.

The J gene is TRBJ1-1, the V gene TRBV19, with 11 bases fitting TRBD1. The length of the CDR3 is 17 residues. V was clipped by 3 bases and J by 3 bases; unmatched bases: 9. CDR1 is LNHDA and CDR2 is SQIVND in the germline V gene (reference sequence). CDR3 sequence (DNA): TGTGCCAGTAGTATTGGCAGGGACAGGGGGTTTGACACTGAAGCTTTCTTT. Its translation: CASSIGRDRGFDTEAFF.

V gene TRBV6-2 or TRBV6-3 combines with J gene TRBJ2-5; either TRBD1 or TRBD2 may fit D (5 bases each). Trimming stripped 3 bases from V and 4 bases from J, with 15 bases between. This CDR3 comprises 15 residues. Germline CDR1 MNHEY, CDR2 SVGEGT. In DNA, the CDR3 is TGTGCCAGCAGTTATGGTATCCCAGGGAGAGAGACCCAGTACTTC. Amino acid sequence: CASSYGIPGRETQYF.

CDR3 bases: TGCGCCAGCAGCGCACAGGGGATGAGTGAAAAACTGTTTTTT. Protein sequence: CASSAQGMSEKLFF. The gene calls are TRBV5-1 and TRBJ1-4; 7 bases fit TRBD1. The CDR3 extends over 14 amino acids. Germline trimming cut 4 bases from V and 7 bases from J; bases unmatched to any gene: 7. Germline V gene lookup returns CDR1 SGHRS and CDR2 YFSETQ.

The chain combines TRBV2 with TRBJ1-1, with D uncertain. The ends were cut back, 6 bases at V and 5 bases at J, with 13 bases in the middle. The CDR3 is 13 amino acids. Germline V gene data show CDR1 as SNHLY and CDR2 as FYNNEI. CDR3 sequence reads: CASSPEGSTEAFF. CDR3 coding DNA: TGTGCCAGCAGCCCAGAGGGTTCAACTGAAGCTTTCTTT.

The chain recombines TRBV6-5 with TRBJ1-5; 8 bases match TRBD1. CDR3 length: 14 residues. The germline V gene encodes CDR1 MNHEY and CDR2 SVGAGI. V trimming: 9 bases; J trimming: 5 bases; junction bases outside the gene matches: 9. CDR3 DNA: TGTGCCAGTCAGGGGGCAGTCGGAGATCAGCCCCAGCATTTT. Its translation is CASQGAVGDQPQHF.

The chain uses TRBV5-4 and TRBJ1-3, with 9 bases lining up with TRBD1. With V trimmed by 1 base and J by 0 bases, 5 bases remained unmatched. The CDR3 runs to 17 residues. Germline loops: CDR1 SGHNT, CDR2 YYREEE (reference sequence). For the CDR3, the DNA is TGTGCCAGCAGCTTGTCCGGGACAGGGCTCTCTGGAAACACCATATATTTT. Protein product: CASSLSGTGLSGNTIYF.

V is TRBV4-1 and J is TRBJ1-4, with no clear D. Germline V gene lookup returns CDR1 MGHRA and CDR2 YSYEKL. Trimming took off 1 base at V and 2 bases at J, with 8 bases between the two ends. The CDR3 has 15 residues. The CDR3 DNA reads TGCGCCAGCAGCCAAGTAGGAAGCACTAATGAAAAACTGTTTTTT. Translated, it gives CASSQVGSTNEKLFF.

The chain uses TRBV5-1 and TRBJ1-1; D is uncertain. Trimming pared 0 bases from V and 5 bases from J, leaving 8 bases between. The CDR3 covers 13 residues. From germline, CDR1 is SGHRS and CDR2 YFSETQ. CDR3 sequence: CASSLDAGTEAFF. The CDR3, as DNA: TGCGCCAGCAGCTTGGACGCGGGAACTGAAGCTTTCTTT.

This sequence joins TRBV4-3 and TRBJ2-2; D is ambiguous. V was clipped by 6 bases and J by 4 bases, with 12 bases between them. The CDR3 has 14 amino acids. CDR1 and CDR2 from the germline V gene are LGHNA and YSLEER. The CDR3 DNA is TGCGCCAGCAGTTTACAGAGAAGCACCGGGGAGCTGTTTTTT. It specifies CASSLQRSTGELFF.

The chain uses TRBV6-5 and TRBJ1-6, with no clear D. Trimming took off 5 bases at V and 8 bases at J, with 16 bases between the two ends. Germline values: CDR1 MNHEY, CDR2 SVGAGI. This CDR3 spans 15 amino acids. Here the CDR3 reads CASSLSPAPDSPLHF. CDR3 nucleotides: TGTGCCAGCAGTCTTTCCCCAGCACCGGATTCACCCCTCCACTTT.

The V gene is TRBV19, the J gene TRBJ2-4; 9 bases agree with TRBD1. CDR3 length: 19 amino acids. With 4 bases clipped from V and 3 bases from J, the junction kept 16 bases outside the gene matches. Germline lookup yields CDR1 LNHDA and CDR2 SQIVND (reference sequence). The CDR3 DNA reads TGTGCCAGTAGTACAAGAGGACAGGGGTTTCTTTTAGGCAAAAACATTCAGTACTTC. It specifies CASSTRGQGFLLGKNIQYF. Drawing the rest from reference TRBV19 and TRBJ2-4, the complete variable domain is DGGITQSPKYLFRKEGQNVTLSCEQNLNHDAMYWYRQDPGQGLRLIYYSQIVNDFQKGDIAEGYSVSREKKESFPLTVTSAQKNPTAFYLCASSTRGQGFLLGKNIQYFGAGTRLSVL.

This clone was counted between two and nine times. The chain employs TRBV9 and TRBJ1-5; TRBD1 is a possible D gene (5 bases). V lost 3 bases to trimming and J lost 5 bases, with 12 bases between them. The CDR3 is 14 residues long. CDR1 SGDLS and CDR2 YYNGEE come from the germline V gene. CDR3 bases: TGTGCCAGCAGCGCCACAGGAAACTATCAGCCCCAGCATTTT. Amino acids: CASSATGNYQPQHF.

The chain is built from TRBV18 and TRBJ2-2; 8 bases agree with TRBD1. Trimming removed 3 bases from V and 4 bases from J; junction bases left unmatched: 4. The CDR3 totals 15 residues. Germline V gene lookup returns CDR1 KGHSH and CDR2 LQKENI. DNA for the CDR3: TGTGCCAGCTCACCTTGGGACAGGTCCACCGGGGAGCTGTTTTTT. As protein: CASSPWDRSTGELFF.